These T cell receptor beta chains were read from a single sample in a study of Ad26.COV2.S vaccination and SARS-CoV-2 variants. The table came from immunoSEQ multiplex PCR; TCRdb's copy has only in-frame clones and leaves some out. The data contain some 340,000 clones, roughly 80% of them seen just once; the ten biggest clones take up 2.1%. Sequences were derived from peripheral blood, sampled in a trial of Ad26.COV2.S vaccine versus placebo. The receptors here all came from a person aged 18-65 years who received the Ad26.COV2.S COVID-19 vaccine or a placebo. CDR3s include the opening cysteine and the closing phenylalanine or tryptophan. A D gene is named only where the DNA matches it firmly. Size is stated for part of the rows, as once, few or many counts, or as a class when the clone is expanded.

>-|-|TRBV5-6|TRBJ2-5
TGTGCCAGCAGTCTTGGGACGGGAATCAGCAAAGAGACCCAGTACTTC
CASSLGTGISKETQYF
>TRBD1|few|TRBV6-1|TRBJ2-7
TGTGCCAGCAGTGAAGGGTGGCAGGGGGCAAACGAGCAGTACTTC
CASSEGWQGANEQYF
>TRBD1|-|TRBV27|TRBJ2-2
TGTGCCAGCAGGGGACCAGACAGGGAAGGCACCGGGGAGCTGTTTTTT
CASRGPDREGTGELFF
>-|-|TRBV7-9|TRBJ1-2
TGTGCCAGCAGCTTAGCGGGCAGAAACTATGGCTACACCTTC
CASSLAGRNYGYTF
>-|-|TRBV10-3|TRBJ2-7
TGTGCCATCAGTGTGTTCGGGGAAACCAGCTCCTACGAGCAGTACTTC
CAISVFGETSSYEQYF
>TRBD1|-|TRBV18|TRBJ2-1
TGTGCCAGCTCACCACTAGGACAGGGGGCGGACAATGAGCAGTTCTTC
CASSPLGQGADNEQFF
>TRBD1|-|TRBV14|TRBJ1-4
TGTGCCAGCAGCCAAGCAGGGGGCCAACCTAATGAAAAACTGTTTTTT
CASSQAGGQPNEKLFF
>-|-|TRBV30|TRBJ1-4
TGTGCCTGGAGTGCGAGAGGGGGGTTTAATGAAAAACTGTTTTTT
CAWSARGGFNEKLFF
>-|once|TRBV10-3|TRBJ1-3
TGTGCCATCAGTGAGTCGTCGGTCGCCACTGGAAACACCATATATTTT
CAISESSVATGNTIYF
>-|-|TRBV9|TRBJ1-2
TGTGCCAGCAGCGTCGGGACGGCTAACTATGGCTACACCTTC
CASSVGTANYGYTF
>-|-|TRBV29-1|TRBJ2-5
TGCAGCGCTAAGAGGCCGGGTTCCCAAGAGACCCAGTACTTC
CSAKRPGSQETQYF
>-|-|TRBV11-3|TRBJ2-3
TGTGCCAGCAGCTACCCCCTTAGCACAGATACGCAGTATTTT
CASSYPLSTDTQYF
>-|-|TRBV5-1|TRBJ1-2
TGCGCCAGCAGCTTGTCAGGGGCGCAGGGGGGCTACACCTTC
CASSLSGAQGGYTF
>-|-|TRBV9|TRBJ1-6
TGTGCCAGCAGCGAGGGGGAATGGGATAATTCACCCCTCCACTTT
CASSEGEWDNSPLHF
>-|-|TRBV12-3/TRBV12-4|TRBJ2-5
TGTGCCAGCAGTTCAAAGGGTTTCGAGACCCAGTACTTC
CASSSKGFETQYF
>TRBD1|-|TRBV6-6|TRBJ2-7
TGTGCCAGCAGTGGAGGCAGGGGGCATGCCGAGCAGTACTTC
CASSGGRGHAEQYF
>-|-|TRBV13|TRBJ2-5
TGTGCCAGCAGCTTAGGGTCTCAACAAGAGACCCAGTACTTC
CASSLGSQQETQYF
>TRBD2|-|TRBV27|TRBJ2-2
TGTGCCAGCAGTAGTAGCGGGGTGTTGGGCGGGGAGCTGTTTTTT
CASSSSGVLGGELFF
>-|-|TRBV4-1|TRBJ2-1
TGCGCCAGCAGCCATATCGGGATCGGGGACAATGAGCAGTTCTTC
CASSHIGIGDNEQFF
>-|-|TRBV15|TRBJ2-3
TGTGCCACCAGCAGGGACCCATCAGATACGCAGTATTTT
CATSRDPSDTQYF
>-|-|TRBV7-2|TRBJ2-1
TGTGCCAGCAGCTCTGAACCCTACAATGAGCAGTTCTTC
CASSSEPYNEQFF
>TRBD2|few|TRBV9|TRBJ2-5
TGTGCCAGCAGCACCGGGACTAGCCAAGAGACCCAGTACTTC
CASSTGTSQETQYF
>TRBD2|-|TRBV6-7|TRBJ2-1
TGTGCCAGCAGTTACTCGACTCGGGGGGGCGAGTGTCATGAGCAGTTCTTC
CASSYSTRGGECHEQFF
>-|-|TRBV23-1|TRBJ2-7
TGCGCCAGCAGTCAATACTACGAGCAGTACTTC
CASSQYYEQYF
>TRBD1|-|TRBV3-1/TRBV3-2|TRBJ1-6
TGTGCCAGCAGCCAGAGACAGGGGGCTAATTCACCCCTCCACTTT
CASSQRQGANSPLHF
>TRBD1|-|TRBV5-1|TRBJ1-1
TGCGCCAGCAGCGGAACTTCAGGGGGCGGAGAAGCTTTCTTT
CASSGTSGGGEAFF
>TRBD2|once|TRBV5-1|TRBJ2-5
TGCGCCAGCAGCTTGGCGGGGACTAGCGAAGAGACCCAGTACTTC
CASSLAGTSEETQYF
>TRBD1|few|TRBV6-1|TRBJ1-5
TGTGCCAGCAGTGAATGGAGTCAGGGGGGCAATCAGCCCCAGCATTTT
CASSEWSQGGNQPQHF
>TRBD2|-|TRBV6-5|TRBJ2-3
TGTGCCAGCAGTTCGCGGGGGGGCGGAACAGATACGCAGTATTTT
CASSSRGGGTDTQYF
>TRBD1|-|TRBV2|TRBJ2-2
TGTGCCAGCAGGGGACAGAGCGTGGGGGAGCTGTTTTTT
CASRGQSVGELFF
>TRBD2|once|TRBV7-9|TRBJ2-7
TGTGCCAGCAGCTTATCTTTTTTGGCGGGGAGGGTATCCTACGAGCAGTACTTC
CASSLSFLAGRVSYEQYF
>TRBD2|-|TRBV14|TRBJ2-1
TGTGCCAGCAGCCAAGATCCGGGGGGTCCCTACAATGAGCAGTTCTTC
CASSQDPGGPYNEQFF
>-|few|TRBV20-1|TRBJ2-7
TGCAGTGCTAGTCAGGGCAGGGCTGACTACGAGCAGTACTTC
CSASQGRADYEQYF
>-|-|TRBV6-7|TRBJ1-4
TGTGCCAGCAGTTACGGCCGGGACATTGAAACCAATGAAAAACTGTTTTTT
CASSYGRDIETNEKLFF
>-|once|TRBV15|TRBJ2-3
TGTGCCACCAGCAGAGAGAATCTGGGGGCCTTGGGAGATACGCAGTATTTT
CATSRENLGALGDTQYF
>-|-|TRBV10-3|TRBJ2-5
TGTGCCATCAGTGAGTGGGATCAAGAGACCCAGTACTTC
CAISEWDQETQYF
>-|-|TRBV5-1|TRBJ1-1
TGCGCCAGCAGCTTGGGAGTGGGAGGGAAGAACACTGAAGCTTTCTTT
CASSLGVGGKNTEAFF
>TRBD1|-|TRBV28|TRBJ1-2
TGTGCCAGCAGTTTAGCGGGACAGGGGTTCCTTGTCACCTTC
CASSLAGQGFLVTF
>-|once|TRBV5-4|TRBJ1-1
TGTGCCAGCAGCCCTAGGACCATGAACACTGAAGCTTTCTTT
CASSPRTMNTEAFF
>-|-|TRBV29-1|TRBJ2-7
TGCAGCGTTGATGGTACGGGATCCTACGAGCAGTACTTC
CSVDGTGSYEQYF
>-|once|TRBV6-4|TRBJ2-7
TGTGCCAGCACGTTGAAGGGCGCCTTGGCGGGCCTCTCCTACGAGCAGTACTTC
CASTLKGALAGLSYEQYF
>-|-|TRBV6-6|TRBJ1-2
TGTGCCAGCAGTTACCAGGGCTACACCTTC
CASSYQGYTF
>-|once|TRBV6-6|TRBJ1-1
TGTGCCAGCAGAGTCCTGAACACTGAAGCTTTCTTT
CASRVLNTEAFF
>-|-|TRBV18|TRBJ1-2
TGTGCCAGCTCACCAGGGCCAGGAGCTAACTATGGCTACACCTTC
CASSPGPGANYGYTF
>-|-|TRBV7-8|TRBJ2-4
TGTGCCAGCAGCTTGAACAGGGCGCTAGCCAAAAACATTCAGTACTTC
CASSLNRALAKNIQYF
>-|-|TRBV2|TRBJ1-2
TGTGCCAGCAGTGAATCTCCGTTATATGGCTACACCTTC
CASSESPLYGYTF
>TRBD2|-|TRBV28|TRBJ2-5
TGTGCCAGTTGGGGGGGGTACCAAGAGACCCAGTACTTC
CASWGGYQETQYF
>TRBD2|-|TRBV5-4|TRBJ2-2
TGTGCCAGCAGCTCCGGGGGAGCGGGGGGACCAAACACCGGGGAGCTGTTTTTT
CASSSGGAGGPNTGELFF
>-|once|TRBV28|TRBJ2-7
TGTGCCAGCAGCCCTGCTACCTACGAGCAGTACTTC
CASSPATYEQYF
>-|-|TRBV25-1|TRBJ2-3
TGTGCCAGTGCGACTACAGGGTTTAGCACAGATACGCAGTATTTT
CASATTGFSTDTQYF
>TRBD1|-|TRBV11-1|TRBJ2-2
TGTGCCAGCAGCCCACAGGGGTGGTCCGGGGAGCTGTTTTTT
CASSPQGWSGELFF
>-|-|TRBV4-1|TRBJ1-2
TGCGCCAGCAGCCCCTACGGCCTCCGAGGGGATGGCTACACCTTC
CASSPYGLRGDGYTF
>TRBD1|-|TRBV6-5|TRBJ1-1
TGTGCCAGCAGGGAGACAGGGGGCGATGCTTTCTTT
CASRETGGDAFF
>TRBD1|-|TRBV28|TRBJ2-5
TGTGCCAGCAGTTGGGACAGAGGAAAAGAGACCCAGTACTTC
CASSWDRGKETQYF
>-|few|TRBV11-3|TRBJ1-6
TGTGCCAGCAGCTTAGGGAAGGACTTACTACCAGGAGGAAATTCACCCCTCCACTTT
CASSLGKDLLPGGNSPLHF
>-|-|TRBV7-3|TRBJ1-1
TGTGCCAGCAGCTTATGGGAGAACACTGAAGCTTTCTTT
CASSLWENTEAFF
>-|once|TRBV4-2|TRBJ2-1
TGTGCCAGCAGCCACGCCTTAACTGTTGAGCAGTTCTTC
CASSHALTVEQFF
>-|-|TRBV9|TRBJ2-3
TGTGCCAGCAGCGTAGCAATGGATACGCAGTATTTT
CASSVAMDTQYF
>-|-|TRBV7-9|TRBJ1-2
TGTGCCAGCAGTCGGGACTTAGGCTATGGCTACACCTTC
CASSRDLGYGYTF